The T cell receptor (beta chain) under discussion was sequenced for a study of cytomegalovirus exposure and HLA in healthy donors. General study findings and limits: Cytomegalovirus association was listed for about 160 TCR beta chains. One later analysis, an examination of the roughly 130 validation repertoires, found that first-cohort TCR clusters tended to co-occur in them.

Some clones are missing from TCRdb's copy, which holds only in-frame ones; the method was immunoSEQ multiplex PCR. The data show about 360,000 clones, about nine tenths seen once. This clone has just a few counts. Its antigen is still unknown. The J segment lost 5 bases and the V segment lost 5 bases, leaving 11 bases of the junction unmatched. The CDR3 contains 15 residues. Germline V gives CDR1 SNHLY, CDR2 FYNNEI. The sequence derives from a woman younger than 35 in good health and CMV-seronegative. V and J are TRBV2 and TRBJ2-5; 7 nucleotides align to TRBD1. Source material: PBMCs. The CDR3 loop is CASSPFSGGPETQYF. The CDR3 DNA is TGTGCCAGCAGTCCCTTCTCAGGGGGACCGGAGACCCAGTACTTC.